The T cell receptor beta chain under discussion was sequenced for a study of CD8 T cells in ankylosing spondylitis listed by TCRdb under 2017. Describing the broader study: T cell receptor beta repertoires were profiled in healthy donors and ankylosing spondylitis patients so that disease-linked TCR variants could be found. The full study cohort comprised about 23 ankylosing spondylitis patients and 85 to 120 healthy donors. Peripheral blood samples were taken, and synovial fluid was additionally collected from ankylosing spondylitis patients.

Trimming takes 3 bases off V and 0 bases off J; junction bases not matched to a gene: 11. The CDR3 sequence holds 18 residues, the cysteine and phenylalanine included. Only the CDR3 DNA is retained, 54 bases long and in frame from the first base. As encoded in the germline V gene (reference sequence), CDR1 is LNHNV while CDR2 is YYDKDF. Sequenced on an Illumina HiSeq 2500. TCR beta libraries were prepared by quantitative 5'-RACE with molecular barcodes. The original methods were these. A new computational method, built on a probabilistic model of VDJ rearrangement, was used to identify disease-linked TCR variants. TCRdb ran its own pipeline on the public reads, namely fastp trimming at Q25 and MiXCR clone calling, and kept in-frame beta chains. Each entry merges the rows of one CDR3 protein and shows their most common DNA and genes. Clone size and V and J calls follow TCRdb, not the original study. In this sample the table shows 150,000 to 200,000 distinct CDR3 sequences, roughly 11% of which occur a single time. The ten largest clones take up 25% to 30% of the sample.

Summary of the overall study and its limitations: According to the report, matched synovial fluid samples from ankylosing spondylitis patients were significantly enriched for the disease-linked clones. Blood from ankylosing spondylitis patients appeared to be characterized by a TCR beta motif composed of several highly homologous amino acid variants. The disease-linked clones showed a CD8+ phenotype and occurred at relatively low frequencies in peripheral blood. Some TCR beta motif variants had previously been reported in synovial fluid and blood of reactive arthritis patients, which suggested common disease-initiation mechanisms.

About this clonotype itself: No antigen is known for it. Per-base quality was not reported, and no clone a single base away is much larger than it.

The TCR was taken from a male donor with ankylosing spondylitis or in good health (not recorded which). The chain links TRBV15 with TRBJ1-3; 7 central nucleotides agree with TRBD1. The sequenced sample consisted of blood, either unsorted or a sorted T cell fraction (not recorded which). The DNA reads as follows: TGTGCCACCAGCAGGGGGACAGCTACCATAGTCTCTGGAAACACCATATATTTT. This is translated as CATSRGTATIVSGNTIYF.